This entry describes one T cell receptor beta chain. Its antigen is as yet unknown. The data stem from a study of vaccination and CD4 T cells after COVID-19. Background on the study: Two of the convalescents were Hispanic, and convalescents were six males and four females.

The Oncomine TCR Beta short-read assay sequenced DNA from cultured CD4+ T cells. TCRdb itself ran the PCR reads through MiXCR, one entry per CDR3 protein. The repertoire holds roughly 14,000 distinct CDR3 sequences, with about 39% as singletons. The sample's treatment: approximately 10-day PBMC culture with coronavirus spike peptide pools or control peptides (ViraFEST assay). Study-level findings and limits: The median number of SARS-CoV-2-reactive clonotypes increased from roughly 21 to 40, a change that did not reach significance.

Germline V lookup: CDR1 SGHDN, CDR2 FVKESK. Trimming shortened V by 0 bases and J by 13 bases, and 12 bases separated the two germline ends. This CDR3 has 12 amino acids. The sequence was obtained from a human donor who had recovered from COVID-19. The sequencing input was CD4+ T cells from blood, cultured in vitro. The chain combines TRBV14 with TRBJ1-2; D gene ambiguous. CDR3 region: CASSQEAKATTF. The CDR3 DNA follows: TGTGCCAGCAGCCAAGAGGCGAAGGCTACCACCTTC.